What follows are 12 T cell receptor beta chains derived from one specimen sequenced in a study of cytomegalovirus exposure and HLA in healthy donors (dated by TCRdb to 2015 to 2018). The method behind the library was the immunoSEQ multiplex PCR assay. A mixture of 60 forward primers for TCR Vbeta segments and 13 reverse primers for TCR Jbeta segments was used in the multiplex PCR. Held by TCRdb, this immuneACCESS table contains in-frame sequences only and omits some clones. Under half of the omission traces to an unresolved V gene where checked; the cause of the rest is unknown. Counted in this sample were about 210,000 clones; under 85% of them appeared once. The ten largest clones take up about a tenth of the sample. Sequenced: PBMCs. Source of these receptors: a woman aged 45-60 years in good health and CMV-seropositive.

CDR3 sequence reads: CASSPWGPRGAFF. The CDR3 region has the DNA TGCGCCAGCAGCCCGTGGGGGCCCCGCGGAGCTTTCTTT. The chain links TRBV10-1 to TRBJ1-1, with D maybe TRBD1 (6 bases). The CDR3 has 13 amino acids. Germline loops: CDR1 WNHNN, CDR2 SYGVQD (reference sequence). Trimming removed 6 bases from V and 10 bases from J, with 18 bases in between.

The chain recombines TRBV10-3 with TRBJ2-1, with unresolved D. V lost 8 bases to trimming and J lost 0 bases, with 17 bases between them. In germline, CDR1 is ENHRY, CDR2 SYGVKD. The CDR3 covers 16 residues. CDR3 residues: CAIGSSQLRSYNEQFF. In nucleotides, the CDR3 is TGTGCCATCGGATCCTCACAGCTCCGCTCCTACAATGAGCAGTTCTTC.

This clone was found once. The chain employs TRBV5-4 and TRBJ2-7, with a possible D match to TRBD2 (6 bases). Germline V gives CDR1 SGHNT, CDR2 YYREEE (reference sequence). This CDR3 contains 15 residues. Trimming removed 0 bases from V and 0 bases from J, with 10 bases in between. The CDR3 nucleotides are TGTGCCAGCAGCTTGGCCATGGGGGGCTCCTACGAGCAGTACTTC. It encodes CASSLAMGGSYEQYF.

The CDR3 protein is CASSYDRGVNEQFF. The CDR3 nucleotides are TGTGCCAGCAGCTACGACAGGGGGGTAAATGAGCAGTTCTTC. The chain combines TRBV7-9 with TRBJ2-1; 9 nucleotides agree with TRBD1. Germline V lookup: CDR1 SEHNR, CDR2 FQNEAQ (reference sequence). V lost 4 bases and J lost 7; bases outside the gene matches: 5. The CDR3 runs 14 residues.

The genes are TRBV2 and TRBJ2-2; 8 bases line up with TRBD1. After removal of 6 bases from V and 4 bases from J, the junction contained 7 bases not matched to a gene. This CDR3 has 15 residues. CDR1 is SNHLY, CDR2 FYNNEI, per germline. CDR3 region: CASSMDRVGTGELFF. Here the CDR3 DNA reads TGTGCCAGCAGCATGGACAGGGTCGGCACCGGGGAGCTGTTTTTT. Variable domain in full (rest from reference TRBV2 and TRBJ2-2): EPEVTQTPSHQVTQMGQEVILRCVPISNHLYFYWYRQILGQKVEFLVSFYNNEISEKSEIFDDQFSVERPDGSNFTLKIRSTKLEDSAMYFCASSMDRVGTGELFFGEGSRLTVL.

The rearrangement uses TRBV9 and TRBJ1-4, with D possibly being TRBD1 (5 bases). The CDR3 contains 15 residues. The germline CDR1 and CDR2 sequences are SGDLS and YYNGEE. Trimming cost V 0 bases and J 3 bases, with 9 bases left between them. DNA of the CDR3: TGTGCCAGCAGCGTAGGGGTGACAGCTAATGAAAAACTGTTTTTT. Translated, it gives CASSVGVTANEKLFF.

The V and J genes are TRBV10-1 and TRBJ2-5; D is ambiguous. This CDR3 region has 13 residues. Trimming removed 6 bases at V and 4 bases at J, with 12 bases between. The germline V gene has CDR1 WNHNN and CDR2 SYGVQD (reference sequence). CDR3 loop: CASSSTTGETQYF. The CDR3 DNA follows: TGCGCCAGCAGCAGTACTACCGGAGAGACCCAGTACTTC.

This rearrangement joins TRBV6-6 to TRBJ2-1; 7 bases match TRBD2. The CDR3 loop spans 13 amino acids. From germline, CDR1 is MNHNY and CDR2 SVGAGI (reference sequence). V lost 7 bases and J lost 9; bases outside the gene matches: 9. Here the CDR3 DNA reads TGTGCCAGCAATCCCCGTGGGAGGGGTGAGCAGTTCTTC. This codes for CASNPRGRGEQFF.

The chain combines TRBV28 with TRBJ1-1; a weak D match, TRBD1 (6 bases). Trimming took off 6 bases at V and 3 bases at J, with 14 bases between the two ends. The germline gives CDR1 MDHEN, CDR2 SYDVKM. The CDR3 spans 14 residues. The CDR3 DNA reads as TGTGCCAGCAGGCTACAGGGTTTGGACACTGAAGCTTTCTTT. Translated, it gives CASRLQGLDTEAFF.

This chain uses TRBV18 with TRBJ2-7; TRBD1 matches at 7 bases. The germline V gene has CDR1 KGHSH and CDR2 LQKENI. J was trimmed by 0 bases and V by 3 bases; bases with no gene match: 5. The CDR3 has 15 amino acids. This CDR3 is CASSPTGTVSYEQYF. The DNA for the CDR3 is TGTGCCAGCTCACCCACCGGGACAGTCTCCTACGAGCAGTACTTC.

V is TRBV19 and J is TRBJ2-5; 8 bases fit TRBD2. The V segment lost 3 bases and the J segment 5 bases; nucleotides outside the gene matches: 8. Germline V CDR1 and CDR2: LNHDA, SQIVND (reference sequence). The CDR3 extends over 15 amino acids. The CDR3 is CASSIISGDAETQYF. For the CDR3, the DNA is TGTGCCAGTAGTATTATTAGCGGGGACGCGGAGACCCAGTACTTC.

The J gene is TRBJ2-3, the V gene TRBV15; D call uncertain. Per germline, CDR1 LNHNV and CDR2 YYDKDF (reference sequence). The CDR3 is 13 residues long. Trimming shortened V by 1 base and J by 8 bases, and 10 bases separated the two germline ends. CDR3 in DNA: TGTGCCACCAGCAGAGTCCCCTCCGGTACGCAGTATTTT. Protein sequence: CATSRVPSGTQYF.